The 10 T cell receptor beta chains given below trace back to one sample, sequenced in a study of CXCR3-negative and CXCR3-positive naive CD8 T cells. TRB cDNA libraries were made by UMI-labeled 5' RACE. TCRdb reanalyzed the 5' RACE reads, giving one entry per CDR3 protein sequence and no DNA. The specimen's table records around 140,000 distinct CDR3 sequences. The sample taken for sequencing was naive CXCR3- CD8+ T cells from blood. Noted subset: CD45RO-CCR7+CD27+CD95- naive CD8+ T cells lacking CXCR3 (TNR3-). These receptors were obtained from a human donor in good health. Some clones in this sample may be carry-over from other donors' samples.

The chain combines TRBV18 with TRBJ2-7; TCRdb outputs TRBD1, but without DNA this stays unchecked. The germline CDR1 and CDR2 sequences are KGHSH and LQKENI. This CDR3 region has 15 residues. The CDR3: CASSPSPDRTYEQYF.

The rearrangement uses TRBV19 and TRBJ2-1; the D gene TCRdb calls, TRBD2, cannot be checked with no DNA. The CDR3 has 15 residues. CDR1 and CDR2 from the germline V gene are LNHDA and SQIVND (reference sequence). This CDR3 reads CASSIGTSSYNEQFF.

The chain uses TRBV12-3 or TRBV12-4 and TRBJ2-1. The CDR3 spans 14 residues. CDR3: CASSLAGPYNEQFF.

The rearrangement joins TRBV29-1 to TRBJ2-1. The V gene's germline CDR1 is SQVTM and CDR2 ANQGSEA. This CDR3 is 13 amino acids long. CDR3 protein: CSVVRVGYNEQFF.

The chain links TRBV19 to TRBJ2-7; TCRdb's D call of TRBD1 is untestable without DNA. The CDR3 is 14 residues long. From germline, CDR1 is LNHDA and CDR2 SQIVND (reference sequence). The CDR3 spells CASSPGQGGYEQYF.

The J gene is TRBJ2-5, the V gene TRBV28; no DNA is available, so the TRBD2 call from TCRdb remains unchecked. CDR1 and CDR2 from the germline V gene are MDHEN and SYDVKM. The CDR3 is made up of 20 amino acids. CDR3 protein: CASSSLLAGGPLDRQETQYF.

This chain links TRBV12-3 or TRBV12-4 with TRBJ2-1; there is no DNA to check the TCRdb D call of TRBD1. CDR3 length: 16 amino acids. CDR3 sequence reads: CASSDQTGGFYNEQFF.

The rearrangement uses TRBV11-1 and TRBJ2-1; TCRdb lists TRBD1, though no DNA is available to test this call. Germline CDR1 is SGHAT and CDR2 is FQDESV (reference sequence). The CDR3 has 13 residues. The CDR3 sequence: CASSLYPDNEQFF.

The V and J genes are TRBV10-2 and TRBJ1-1; TCRdb lists TRBD1, though no DNA is available to test this call. Germline V gene lookup returns CDR1 WSHSY and CDR2 SAAADI. The CDR3 extends over 16 amino acids. The CDR3 protein is CASSEPPGTGNTEAFF.

This chain joins TRBV7-3 and TRBJ2-3; without DNA, the TCRdb call of TRBD2 cannot be checked. CDR3 length: 15 amino acids. The germline gives CDR1 SGHTA, CDR2 FQGTGA. Here the CDR3 reads CASSPLAVATDTQYF.